The present entry profiles one TCR beta chain with its context. The antigen is undetermined. The assay was immunoSEQ multiplex PCR, and TCRdb's table has in-frame clones only and misses some. The sample yields approximately 940,000 clones, 60% to 85% seen once. The record originates from a study of shared clonotypes between healthy human individuals. Study results and caveats: Memory subsets generally showed smaller estimated richness than naive subsets did.

The trim removed 11 bases at V and 4 bases at J, leaving 16 bases unmatched. CDR3 length equals 16 residues. Germline CDR1 and CDR2: MNHNY and SVGAGI (reference sequence). Sequencing used memory CD4+ T cells sorted from blood. Subset: CD45RA-negative fraction. The sequence derives from a young man in good health. The chain recombines TRBV6-6 with TRBJ2-1; 8 nucleotides agree with TRBD2. CDR3 DNA sequence: TGTGCCGGCGGGACTAGTCTCGCCGGGGGATACAATGAGCAGTTCTTC. Translating gives CAGGTSLAGGYNEQFF.